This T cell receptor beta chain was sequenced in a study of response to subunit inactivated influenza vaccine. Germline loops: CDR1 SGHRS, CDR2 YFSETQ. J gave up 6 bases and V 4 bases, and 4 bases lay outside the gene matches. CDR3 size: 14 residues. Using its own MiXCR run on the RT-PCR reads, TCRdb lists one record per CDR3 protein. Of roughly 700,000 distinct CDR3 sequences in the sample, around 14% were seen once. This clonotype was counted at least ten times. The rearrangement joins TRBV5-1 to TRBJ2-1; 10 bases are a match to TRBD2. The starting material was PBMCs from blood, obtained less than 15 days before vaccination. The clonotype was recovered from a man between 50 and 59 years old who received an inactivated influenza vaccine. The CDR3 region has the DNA TGCGCCAGCAGCCTACGGACTAGCGGCAATGAGCAGTTCTTC. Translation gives CASSLRTSGNEQFF.